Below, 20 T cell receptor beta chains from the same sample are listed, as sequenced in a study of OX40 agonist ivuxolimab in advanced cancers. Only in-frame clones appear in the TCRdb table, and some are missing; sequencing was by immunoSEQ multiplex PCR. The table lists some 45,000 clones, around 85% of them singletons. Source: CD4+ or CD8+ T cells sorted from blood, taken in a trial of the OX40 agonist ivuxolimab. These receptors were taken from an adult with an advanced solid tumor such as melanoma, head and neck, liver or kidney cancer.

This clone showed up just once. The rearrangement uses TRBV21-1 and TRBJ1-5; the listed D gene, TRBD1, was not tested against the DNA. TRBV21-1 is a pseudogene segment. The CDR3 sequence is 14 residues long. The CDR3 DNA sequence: TGTGCCAGCAGCGAGACAGGGTCGAGTCAGCCCCAGCATTTT. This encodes CASSETGSSQPQHF.

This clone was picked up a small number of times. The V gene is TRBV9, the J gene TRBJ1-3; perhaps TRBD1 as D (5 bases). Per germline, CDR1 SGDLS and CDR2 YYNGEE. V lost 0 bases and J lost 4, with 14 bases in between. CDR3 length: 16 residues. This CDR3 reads CASSVAGGAVGNTIYF. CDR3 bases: TGTGCCAGCAGCGTAGCAGGAGGGGCAGTAGGAAACACCATATATTTT.

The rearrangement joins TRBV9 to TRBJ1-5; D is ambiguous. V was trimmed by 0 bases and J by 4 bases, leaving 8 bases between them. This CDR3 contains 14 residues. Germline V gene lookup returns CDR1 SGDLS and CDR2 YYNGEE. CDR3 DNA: TGTGCCAGCAGCGTAGAGGGTGTTAATCAGCCCCAGCATTTT. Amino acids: CASSVEGVNQPQHF.

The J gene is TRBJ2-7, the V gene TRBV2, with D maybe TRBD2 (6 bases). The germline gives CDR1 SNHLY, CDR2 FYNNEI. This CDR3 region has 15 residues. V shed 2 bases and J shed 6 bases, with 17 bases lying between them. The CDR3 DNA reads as TGTGCCAGCAGTGAATCCCCGGGGGTCTTGGGCGAGCAGTACTTC. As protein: CASSESPGVLGEQYF.

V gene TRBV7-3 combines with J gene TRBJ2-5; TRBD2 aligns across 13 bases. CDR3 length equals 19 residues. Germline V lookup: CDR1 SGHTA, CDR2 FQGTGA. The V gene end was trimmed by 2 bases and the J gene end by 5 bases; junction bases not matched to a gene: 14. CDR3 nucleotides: TGTGCCAGCAGCTTAGCAAGCGGCTGGACTAGCGGGGGTTTCGAGACCCAGTACTTC. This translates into CASSLASGWTSGGFETQYF. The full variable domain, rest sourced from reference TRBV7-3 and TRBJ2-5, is GAGVSQTPSNKVTEKGKYVELRCDPISGHTALYWYRQSLGQGPEFLIYFQGTGAADDSGLPNDRFFAVRPEGSVSTLKIQRTERGDSAVYLCASSLASGWTSGGFETQYFGPGTRLLVL.

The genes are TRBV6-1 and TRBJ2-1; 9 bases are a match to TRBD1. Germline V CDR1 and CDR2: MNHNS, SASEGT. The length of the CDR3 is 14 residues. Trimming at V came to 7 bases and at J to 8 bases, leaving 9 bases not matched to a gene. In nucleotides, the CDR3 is TGTGCCAGCACCAAAGAGACAGGGGGGTATGAGCAGTTCTTC. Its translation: CASTKETGGYEQFF.

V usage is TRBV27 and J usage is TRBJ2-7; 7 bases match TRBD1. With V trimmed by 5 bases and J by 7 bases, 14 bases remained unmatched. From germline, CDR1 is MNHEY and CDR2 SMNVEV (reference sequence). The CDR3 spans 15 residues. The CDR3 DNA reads TGTGCCAGCAGTACCACGCCCATAACAGGGGTAGAGCAGTACTTC. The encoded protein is CASSTTPITGVEQYF.

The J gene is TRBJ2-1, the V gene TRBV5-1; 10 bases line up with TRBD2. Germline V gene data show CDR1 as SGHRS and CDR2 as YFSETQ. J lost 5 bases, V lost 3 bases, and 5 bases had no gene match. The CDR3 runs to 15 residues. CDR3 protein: CASSSTSGLDNEQFF. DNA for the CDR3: TGCGCCAGCAGCTCGACTAGCGGGCTGGACAATGAGCAGTTCTTC.

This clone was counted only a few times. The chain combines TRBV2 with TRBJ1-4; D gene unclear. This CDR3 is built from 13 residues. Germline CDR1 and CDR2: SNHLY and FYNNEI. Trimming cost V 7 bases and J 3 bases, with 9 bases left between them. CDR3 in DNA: TGTGCCAGCAACGGGGAGTCTAATGAAAAACTGTTTTTT. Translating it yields CASNGESNEKLFF.

The CDR3: CASSLTEGFNEQFF. CDR3 DNA sequence: TGTGCCAGCAGCTTAACGGAGGGGTTCAATGAGCAGTTCTTC. The V call is TRBV7-3, the J call TRBJ2-1; D perhaps matches TRBD2 (6 bases). Per germline, CDR1 SGHTA and CDR2 FQGTGA. This CDR3 region has 14 residues. Trimming removed 0 bases from V and 6 bases from J, with 9 bases in between.

CDR3 protein: CASSRWDSWTSGSSGELFF. CDR3 coding DNA: TGTGCCAGTAGTAGGTGGGACAGTTGGACTAGCGGGAGTTCCGGGGAGCTGTTTTTT. The chain employs TRBV19 and TRBJ2-2; 13 nucleotides align to TRBD2. V trimming: 4 bases; J trimming: 6 bases; junction bases outside the gene matches: 14. The CDR3 extends over 19 amino acids. Germline CDR1 reads LNHDA; CDR2 reads SQIVND (reference sequence).

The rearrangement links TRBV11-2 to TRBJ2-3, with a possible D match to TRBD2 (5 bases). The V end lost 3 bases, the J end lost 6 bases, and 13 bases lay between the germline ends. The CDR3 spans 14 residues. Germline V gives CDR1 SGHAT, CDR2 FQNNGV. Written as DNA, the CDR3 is TGTGCCAGCAGCTTTACGGGAACTGCGGATACGCAGTATTTT. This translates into CASSFTGTADTQYF. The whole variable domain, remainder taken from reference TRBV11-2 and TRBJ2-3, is EAGVAQSPRYKIIEKRQSVAFWCNPISGHATLYWYQQILGQGPKLLIQFQNNGVVDDSQLPKDRFSAERLKGVDSTLKIQPAKLEDSAVYLCASSFTGTADTQYFGPGTRLTVL.

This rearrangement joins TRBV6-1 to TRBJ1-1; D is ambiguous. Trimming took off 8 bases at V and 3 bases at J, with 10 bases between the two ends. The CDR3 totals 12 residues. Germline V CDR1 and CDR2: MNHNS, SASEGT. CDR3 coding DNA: TGTGCCAGCGGAAGGGCCCACACTGAAGCTTTCTTT. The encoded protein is CASGRAHTEAFF.

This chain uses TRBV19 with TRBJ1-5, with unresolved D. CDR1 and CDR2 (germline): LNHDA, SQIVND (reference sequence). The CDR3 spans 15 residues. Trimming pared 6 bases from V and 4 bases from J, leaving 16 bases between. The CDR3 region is CASSGSVVGNQPQHF. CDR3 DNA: TGTGCCAGTAGCGGGTCTGTCGTGGGGAATCAGCCCCAGCATTTT.

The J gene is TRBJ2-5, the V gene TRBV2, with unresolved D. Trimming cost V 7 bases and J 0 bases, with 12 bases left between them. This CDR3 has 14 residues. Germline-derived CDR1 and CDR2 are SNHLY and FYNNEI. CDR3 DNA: TGTGCCAGCAAGGTTATACGGGACCAAGAGACCCAGTACTTC. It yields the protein CASKVIRDQETQYF.

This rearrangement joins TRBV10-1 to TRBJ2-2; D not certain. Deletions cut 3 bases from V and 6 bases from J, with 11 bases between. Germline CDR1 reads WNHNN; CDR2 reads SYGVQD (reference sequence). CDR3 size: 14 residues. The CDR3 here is CASSDSPMSGELFF. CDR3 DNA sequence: TGCGCCAGCAGTGATAGCCCCATGTCCGGGGAGCTGTTTTTT.

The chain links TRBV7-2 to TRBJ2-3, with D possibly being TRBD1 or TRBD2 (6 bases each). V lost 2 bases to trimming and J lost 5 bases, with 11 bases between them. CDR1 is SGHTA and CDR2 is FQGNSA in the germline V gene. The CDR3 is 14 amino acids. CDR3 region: CASSLWGALDTQYF. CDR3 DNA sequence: TGTGCCAGCAGCTTATGGGGGGCGCTAGATACGCAGTATTTT. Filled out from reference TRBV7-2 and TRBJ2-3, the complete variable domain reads GAGVSQSPSNKVTEKGKDVELRCDPISGHTALYWYRQSLGQGLEFLIYFQGNSAPDKSGLPSDRFSAERTGGSVSTLTIQRTQQEDSAVYLCASSLWGALDTQYFGPGTRLTVL.

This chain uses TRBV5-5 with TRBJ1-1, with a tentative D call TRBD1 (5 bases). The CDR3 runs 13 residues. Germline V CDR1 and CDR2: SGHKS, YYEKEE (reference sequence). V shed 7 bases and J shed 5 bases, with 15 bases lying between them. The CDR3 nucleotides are TGTGCCAGCCATCTCGGGGGGTTGACTGAAGCTTTCTTT. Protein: CASHLGGLTEAFF.

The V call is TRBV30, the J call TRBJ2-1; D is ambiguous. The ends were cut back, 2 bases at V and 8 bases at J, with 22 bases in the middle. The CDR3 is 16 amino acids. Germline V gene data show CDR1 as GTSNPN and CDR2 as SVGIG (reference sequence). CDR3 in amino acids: CAWSPLERGAGDEQFF. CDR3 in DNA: TGTGCCTGGAGTCCGCTCGAAAGAGGAGCAGGCGATGAGCAGTTCTTC.

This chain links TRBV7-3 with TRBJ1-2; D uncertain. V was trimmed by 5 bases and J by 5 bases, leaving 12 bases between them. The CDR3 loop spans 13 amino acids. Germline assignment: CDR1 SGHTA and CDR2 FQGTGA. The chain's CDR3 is CASSPDPVYGYTF. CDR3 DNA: TGTGCCAGCAGCCCGGACCCTGTGTATGGCTACACCTTC.